This is a list of T cell receptor beta chains from one sample in a study of T cells after yellow fever vaccination. TCRdb independently ran MiXCR on the 5' RACE reads; one entry per CDR3 protein. This sample yields about 630,000 distinct CDR3 sequences, of which around 12% are seen a single time; under 15% belongs to the top ten. The material was PBMCs, obtained on the day of the yellow fever booster vaccination. These receptors came from a man under 40 who received the YFV17D yellow fever vaccine. Each CDR3 is given with its conserved first and last residue. The D gene is left open where the match is weak. The listing skips clone size in some rows; elsewhere it reads once, few, many or a size class.

v_call: TRBV27; clone_size: few; j_call: TRBJ2-1; d_call: -; cdr3_nt: TGTGCCAGCAGTTTTATTCAGGGTAACAATGAGCAGTTCTTC; cdr3_aa: CASSFIQGNNEQFF
v_call: TRBV5-1; clone_size: many; j_call: TRBJ2-7; d_call: TRBD2; cdr3_nt: TGCGCCAGCAGCGCCACAACTAGCGTACCCTACGAGCAGTACTTC; cdr3_aa: CASSATTSVPYEQYF
v_call: TRBV30; clone_size: -; j_call: TRBJ1-4; d_call: -; cdr3_nt: TGTGCCTGGAGTACCGACAATTGGGCCTGGGGTGAAAAACTGTTTTTT; cdr3_aa: CAWSTDNWAWGEKLFF
v_call: TRBV30; clone_size: few; j_call: TRBJ2-2; d_call: -; cdr3_nt: TGTGCCTGGAGGCGGCTTGAGGAGTCCGGGGAGCTGTTTTTT; cdr3_aa: CAWRRLEESGELFF
v_call: TRBV12-3/TRBV12-4; clone_size: -; j_call: TRBJ2-5; d_call: -; cdr3_nt: TGTGCCAGCAGACTAGGGGACGGCCGAGAAGAGACCCAGTACTTC; cdr3_aa: CASRLGDGREETQYF
v_call: TRBV4-3; clone_size: -; j_call: TRBJ2-3; d_call: -; cdr3_nt: TGCGCCAGCAGCCAAGTATACGGTGATACGCAGTATTTT; cdr3_aa: CASSQVYGDTQYF
v_call: TRBV4-2; clone_size: few; j_call: TRBJ2-3; d_call: -; cdr3_nt: TGTGCCAGCAGCCAAGATCTGTTGAGTTATACGCAGTATTTT; cdr3_aa: CASSQDLLSYTQYF
v_call: TRBV20-1; clone_size: few; j_call: TRBJ1-5; d_call: -; cdr3_nt: TGCAGTGCTACCCGCGGTAGTAGCAATCAGCCCCAGCATTTT; cdr3_aa: CSATRGSSNQPQHF
v_call: TRBV7-3; clone_size: many; j_call: TRBJ2-1; d_call: -; cdr3_nt: TGTGCCAGCAGCCCCCCTCCTGACGGAGGAGTCTCCTACAATGAGCAGTTCTTC; cdr3_aa: CASSPPPDGGVSYNEQFF
v_call: TRBV9; clone_size: -; j_call: TRBJ2-2; d_call: -; cdr3_nt: TGTGCCAGCAGCGTCTACAGCTCAATCCCGAACACCGGGGAGCTGTTTTTT; cdr3_aa: CASSVYSSIPNTGELFF
v_call: TRBV5-6; clone_size: few; j_call: TRBJ2-7; d_call: -; cdr3_nt: TGTGCCAGCAGCGTCCTGGGGGAGCAGTACTTC; cdr3_aa: CASSVLGEQYF
v_call: TRBV30; clone_size: -; j_call: TRBJ2-1; d_call: TRBD2; cdr3_nt: TGTGCCTGGAGTGGGCTAGCGGTACTCTCCTACAATGAGCAGTTCTTC; cdr3_aa: CAWSGLAVLSYNEQFF
v_call: TRBV6-2/TRBV6-3; clone_size: few; j_call: TRBJ2-1; d_call: -; cdr3_nt: TGTGCCAGCAGTTTTAGTATACTAGTGGGACGGACCTACAATGAGCAGTTCTTC; cdr3_aa: CASSFSILVGRTYNEQFF
v_call: TRBV5-1; clone_size: -; j_call: TRBJ2-5; d_call: -; cdr3_nt: TGCGCCAGCAAACCCGAAGTGGGGGGAGCGGAGACCCAGTACTTC; cdr3_aa: CASKPEVGGAETQYF
v_call: TRBV5-4; clone_size: -; j_call: TRBJ2-2; d_call: -; cdr3_nt: TGTGCCAGCAGCGCCGGATCGGGGCTAGCCCAGGGGACCGGGGAGCTGTTTTTT; cdr3_aa: CASSAGSGLAQGTGELFF
v_call: TRBV4-3; clone_size: few; j_call: TRBJ2-1; d_call: -; cdr3_nt: TGCGCCAGCAGCCAAATGGGGCGGGGCTCGTCGAATGAGCAGTTCTTC; cdr3_aa: CASSQMGRGSSNEQFF
v_call: TRBV28; clone_size: few; j_call: TRBJ1-2; d_call: -; cdr3_nt: TGTGCCAGCACGCTTGGCTACACCTTC; cdr3_aa: CASTLGYTF
v_call: TRBV7-9; clone_size: -; j_call: TRBJ2-7; d_call: -; cdr3_nt: TGTGCCAGCAGCCCCCTCGGCGTGTATTCCTACGAGCAGTACTTC; cdr3_aa: CASSPLGVYSYEQYF
v_call: TRBV21-1; clone_size: -; j_call: TRBJ1-3; d_call: -; cdr3_nt: TGTGCCAGCGAGCTTGGGGGGCCGGGTGGAAACACCATATATTTT; cdr3_aa: CASELGGPGGNTIYF
v_call: TRBV7-8; clone_size: -; j_call: TRBJ2-1; d_call: TRBD2; cdr3_nt: TGTGCCAGCAGCTTGAGGAAGCGGGGAAGCTCCTACAATGAGCAGTTCTTC; cdr3_aa: CASSLRKRGSSYNEQFF
v_call: TRBV7-2; clone_size: -; j_call: TRBJ2-5; d_call: TRBD2; cdr3_nt: TGTGCCAGCAGCCCTGCCACCGGGACTAAAGAGACCCAGTACTTC; cdr3_aa: CASSPATGTKETQYF
v_call: TRBV5-4; clone_size: few; j_call: TRBJ2-4; d_call: -; cdr3_nt: TGTGCCAGCAGCTTGGTAGGGGTTCGGAACATTCAGTACTTC; cdr3_aa: CASSLVGVRNIQYF
v_call: TRBV5-1; clone_size: few; j_call: TRBJ2-2; d_call: TRBD1; cdr3_nt: TGCGCCAGCAGCCTACAGGGGCCCACGAACACCGGGGAGCTGTTTTTT; cdr3_aa: CASSLQGPTNTGELFF
v_call: TRBV18; clone_size: -; j_call: TRBJ2-7; d_call: -; cdr3_nt: TGTGCCAGCTCACCTCCGGGAAGTCAATATTCCTACGAGCAGTACTTC; cdr3_aa: CASSPPGSQYSYEQYF
v_call: TRBV7-9; clone_size: few; j_call: TRBJ1-1; d_call: -; cdr3_nt: TGTGCCGGGGAGAACACTGAAGCTTTCTTT; cdr3_aa: CAGENTEAFF
v_call: TRBV20-1; clone_size: -; j_call: TRBJ2-5; d_call: TRBD1; cdr3_nt: TGCAGTGCAACGGGACAGTTCCAGGAGACCCAGTACTTC; cdr3_aa: CSATGQFQETQYF
v_call: TRBV20-1; clone_size: few; j_call: TRBJ1-6; d_call: -; cdr3_nt: TGCAGTGCTAAACTGGGACCTCCTATCTCACCCCTCCACTTT; cdr3_aa: CSAKLGPPISPLHF
v_call: TRBV12-3/TRBV12-4; clone_size: few; j_call: TRBJ2-1; d_call: -; cdr3_nt: TGTGCCAGCAGGTTCGGAGGAAACTACAATGAGCAGTTCTTC; cdr3_aa: CASRFGGNYNEQFF
v_call: TRBV19; clone_size: -; j_call: TRBJ2-7; d_call: -; cdr3_nt: TGTGCCAGTAGTCGGAGCAACTCCTACGAGCAGTACTTC; cdr3_aa: CASSRSNSYEQYF
v_call: TRBV12-3/TRBV12-4; clone_size: many; j_call: TRBJ2-4; d_call: -; cdr3_nt: TGTGCCAGCAGTTTAACCGACAGGACCTTAGCCAAAAACATTCAGTACTTC; cdr3_aa: CASSLTDRTLAKNIQYF
v_call: TRBV7-2; clone_size: -; j_call: TRBJ2-2; d_call: TRBD1; cdr3_nt: TGTGCCAGCAGGATCCGGGACAGTAACACCGGGGAGCTGTTTTTT; cdr3_aa: CASRIRDSNTGELFF
v_call: TRBV24-1; clone_size: few; j_call: TRBJ2-1; d_call: -; cdr3_nt: TGTGCCACCAGTGTGGGCGGCGATGAGCAGTTCTTC; cdr3_aa: CATSVGGDEQFF
v_call: TRBV7-2; clone_size: few; j_call: TRBJ2-5; d_call: -; cdr3_nt: TGTGCCAGCAGCTTAGCCGGGACTTGGGTCGGGGACTTC; cdr3_aa: CASSLAGTWVGDF
v_call: TRBV12-3/TRBV12-4; clone_size: few; j_call: TRBJ2-1; d_call: -; cdr3_nt: TGTGCCAGCAGTTTCTCTAGCAGTGAGCAGTTCTTC; cdr3_aa: CASSFSSSEQFF
v_call: TRBV19; clone_size: few; j_call: TRBJ1-1; d_call: -; cdr3_nt: TGTGCCAGTTGGCAGAGCACTGAAGCTTTCTTT; cdr3_aa: CASWQSTEAFF
v_call: TRBV30; clone_size: -; j_call: TRBJ2-3; d_call: -; cdr3_nt: TGTGCCTGGAACATGAGGAGCACAGATACGCAGTATTTT; cdr3_aa: CAWNMRSTDTQYF
v_call: TRBV5-1; clone_size: few; j_call: TRBJ2-7; d_call: -; cdr3_nt: TGCGCCAGCAGCTTGGGCGGGGCCCGCTCCGAGCAGTACTTC; cdr3_aa: CASSLGGARSEQYF
v_call: TRBV7-2; clone_size: -; j_call: TRBJ1-2; d_call: -; cdr3_nt: TGTGCCAGCAGCTTAGTGGGTACAGCCCCCCAAGGCTACACCTTC; cdr3_aa: CASSLVGTAPQGYTF
v_call: TRBV19; clone_size: few; j_call: TRBJ2-7; d_call: -; cdr3_nt: TGTGCCAGTAGTATTCGAACCACCCGGACGGCCTACGAGCAGTACTTC; cdr3_aa: CASSIRTTRTAYEQYF
v_call: TRBV7-8; clone_size: -; j_call: TRBJ2-5; d_call: TRBD1; cdr3_nt: TGTGCCAGCAGCTTTCCCCAGGGGGCCCAGTACTTC; cdr3_aa: CASSFPQGAQYF
v_call: TRBV20-1; clone_size: -; j_call: TRBJ1-2; d_call: -; cdr3_nt: TGCAGTGCCCCCCCCATCCCCGGCTACACCTTC; cdr3_aa: CSAPPIPGYTF
v_call: TRBV18; clone_size: few; j_call: TRBJ2-7; d_call: -; cdr3_nt: TGTGCCAGCTCACAGGTGGCCCCCTACGAGCAGTACTTC; cdr3_aa: CASSQVAPYEQYF
v_call: TRBV7-8; clone_size: -; j_call: TRBJ1-1; d_call: TRBD1; cdr3_nt: TGTGCCAGCAGCCCACGGACAGGGACGAACACTGAAGCTTTCTTT; cdr3_aa: CASSPRTGTNTEAFF
v_call: TRBV5-6; clone_size: -; j_call: TRBJ1-4; d_call: -; cdr3_nt: TGTGCCAGCAGCCCCAGAGGGCTTAATGAAAAACTGTTTTTT; cdr3_aa: CASSPRGLNEKLFF